This record covers a single T cell receptor (beta chain). Its antigen is not identified. The CDR3 is 14 amino acids. From germline, CDR1 is SQVTM and CDR2 ANQGSEA. Trimming cost V 2 bases and J 4 bases, with 15 bases left between them. The source of the sample is a study of shared clonotypes between healthy human individuals. Naivety among CD8 cells was defined by CD45RO negativity and positive CCR7 selection, thereby excluding terminally differentiated effector memory CD45RA+ cells. Some clones are missing from TCRdb's copy, which holds only in-frame ones; the method was immunoSEQ multiplex PCR. This table holds a few million clones, 85% to 95% found once. Notes on the study in general: The study drew on few donors, limiting represented genetic and exposure-history diversity. Memory subsets generally showed lower estimated richness than naive subsets.

Sequencing input: naive CD8+ T cells from PBMCs. This TCR derives from a man aged 18 to 30 in good health. Some clones in this sample may be carry-over from other donors' samples. This chain links TRBV29-1 with TRBJ2-7; D possibly matches TRBD1 or TRBD2 (5 bases each). CDR3 amino acids: CSVEPEGTRYEQYF. The CDR3 DNA sequence: TGCAGCGTTGAACCAGAAGGGACGAGATACGAGCAGTACTTC.